The 21 T cell receptor beta chains in this list originate from one sample, sequenced in a study of T-cell reconstitution after alpha-beta-depleted transplantation in children. This sample's TCRbeta library carried unique molecular identifier barcodes. TCRdb redid the calling of the PCR reads with MiXCR, one entry per CDR3 protein. Found here are approximately 190,000 distinct CDR3 sequences, 5% to 7.5% of them singletons; the top ten hold about 4.4%. This specimen consisted of PBMCs, obtained before TCRalphabeta/CD19-depleted stem cell transplant. These receptors were obtained from a girl in the first two years of life with combined immunodeficiency, due to receive a stem cell transplant.

This clonotype has just a few counts. The chain combines TRBV9 with TRBJ2-5; 8 bases are a match to TRBD2. In germline, CDR1 is SGDLS, CDR2 YYNGEE. With 3 bases clipped from V and 2 bases from J, the junction kept 6 bases outside the gene matches. The CDR3 has 15 residues. The CDR3 DNA follows: TGTGCCAGCAGCGCGACGGGGGGGCTTCAAGAGACCCAGTACTTC. Translated: CASSATGGLQETQYF.

This clonotype was recorded many times. The chain couples TRBV29-1 to TRBJ2-7; 11 bases line up with TRBD2. Trimming removed 5 bases from V and 1 base from J; junction bases left unmatched: 4. The CDR3 is made up of 14 amino acids. Germline assignment: CDR1 SQVTM and CDR2 ANQGSEA. Written as DNA, the CDR3 is TGCAGCGTTCTCAGACTAGCGGGGTCCTACGAGCAGTACTTC. It codes for CSVLRLAGSYEQYF.

This clonotype was seen repeatedly, ten times or more. The gene calls are TRBV29-1 and TRBJ1-2; D unclear. This CDR3 has 15 amino acids. V dropped 6 bases and J dropped 4 bases, with 21 bases sitting between them. The germline V gene encodes CDR1 SQVTM and CDR2 ANQGSEA. CDR3 in DNA: TGCAGCGTCCAAGGGTCTCAGAAAACCGGCTATGGCTACACCTTC. It codes for CSVQGSQKTGYGYTF.

The rearrangement joins TRBV7-2 to TRBJ2-5; 14 bases match TRBD2. In germline, CDR1 is SGHTA, CDR2 FQGNSA. J was trimmed by 1 base and V by 3 bases; bases with no gene match: 1. This CDR3 comprises 16 residues. CDR3 protein: CASSLGLAGVQETQYF. The CDR3 DNA sequence: TGTGCCAGCAGCTTGGGACTAGCGGGGGTCCAAGAGACCCAGTACTTC. Using reference TRBV7-2 and TRBJ2-5 for the parts outside the CDR3, the full variable domain is GAGVSQSPSNKVTEKGKDVELRCDPISGHTALYWYRQSLGQGLEFLIYFQGNSAPDKSGLPSDRFSAERTGGSVSTLTIQRTQQEDSAVYLCASSLGLAGVQETQYFGPGTRLLVL.

This clonotype was recorded at least ten times. This chain joins TRBV20-1 and TRBJ2-3, with TRBD2 matching 10 bases. This CDR3 is built from 13 residues. The ends lost 8 bases at V and 2 bases at J; junction bases unmatched: 4. Germline loops: CDR1 DFQATT, CDR2 SNEGSKA (reference sequence). The CDR3 bases are TGCAGTACAAGCGGGGGGGACACAGATACGCAGTATTTT. Amino acids: CSTSGGDTDTQYF.

The gene calls are TRBV19 and TRBJ2-2; 10 bases line up with TRBD2. V lost 5 bases, J lost 5 bases, and 8 bases stayed unmatched. The CDR3 totals 16 residues. Germline V gene data show CDR1 as LNHDA and CDR2 as SQIVND (reference sequence). In nucleotides, the CDR3 is TGTGCCAGTAGTTTCCCTGGGACTAGCGAAACCGGGGAGCTGTTTTTT. It translates to CASSFPGTSETGELFF.

In its sample, this clonotype was seen many times. This sequence joins TRBV12-3 or TRBV12-4 and TRBJ2-7; D is unresolved. The CDR3 has 14 amino acids. V shed 3 bases and J shed 0 bases, with 9 bases lying between them. CDR3 region: CASSFSQSSYEQYF. CDR3 coding DNA: TGTGCCAGCAGTTTTTCCCAGAGCTCCTACGAGCAGTACTTC.

This clonotype has a count of ten or more. V usage is TRBV5-1 and J usage is TRBJ2-1; D tentatively fits TRBD1 or TRBD2 (6 bases each). The germline CDR1 and CDR2 sequences are SGHRS and YFSETQ. Deletions cut 5 bases from V and 1 base from J, with 22 bases between. The CDR3 loop spans 18 amino acids. The CDR3 loop is CASRGGQGGRESYNEQFF. CDR3 nucleotides: TGCGCCAGCAGGGGGGGCCAAGGGGGACGGGAGTCCTACAATGAGCAGTTCTTC.

In its sample, this clonotype was seen many times. The chain links TRBV20-1 to TRBJ2-7; 10 nucleotides agree with TRBD1. Germline V gene data show CDR1 as DFQATT and CDR2 as SNEGSKA (reference sequence). The junction had 7 bases not matched to a gene; V was cut back by 0 bases and J by 2 bases. The CDR3 sequence is 16 residues long. The DNA for the CDR3 is TGCAGTGCTAGAGATGGACAGGGGGGGATCCCCTACGAGCAGTACTTC. It specifies CSARDGQGGIPYEQYF.

V gene TRBV12-3 or TRBV12-4 combines with J gene TRBJ2-1, with 7 bases matching TRBD2. The CDR3 runs to 18 residues. V gave up 3 bases and J gave up 6 bases; unmatched junction bases: 17. The CDR3 region is CASSFRARDYAVGNEQFF. CDR3 bases: TGTGCCAGCAGTTTTAGGGCGCGGGACTACGCGGTCGGCAATGAGCAGTTCTTC.

Many counts were recorded for this clonotype. V is TRBV7-9 and J is TRBJ2-1; 8 bases fit TRBD2. The CDR3 extends over 16 amino acids. Germline values: CDR1 SEHNR, CDR2 FQNEAQ (reference sequence). V shed 4 bases and J 6 bases; nucleotides not matched to a gene: 11. Here the CDR3 DNA reads TGTGCCAGCAGCTCCATAGCGGGGTCATTGTCCAATGAGCAGTTCTTC. Translation gives CASSSIAGSLSNEQFF.

This chain joins TRBV12-3 or TRBV12-4 and TRBJ1-1; no firm D call. This CDR3 is built from 18 residues. Trimming shortened V by 1 base and J by 6 bases, and 24 bases separated the two germline ends. The CDR3 DNA reads TGTGCCAGCAGTTTAGTGTACCCTGTTCGGCCTCGTGGCCCTGAAGCTTTCTTT. The encoded protein is CASSLVYPVRPRGPEAFF.

This clonotype was recorded many times. The chain is built from TRBV24-1 and TRBJ2-2; D not resolved. This CDR3 has 13 residues. Germline CDR1 reads KGHDR; CDR2 reads SFDVKD. Trimming took 0 bases from V and 7 from J, leaving 5 bases between them. CDR3 sequence: CATSDLSLGELFF. The CDR3 bases are TGTGCCACCAGTGATTTGAGTCTCGGGGAGCTGTTTTTT.

This clonotype was recorded many times. The rearrangement links TRBV12-3 or TRBV12-4 to TRBJ2-1; D is uncertain. This CDR3 is 12 amino acids long. V gave up 7 bases and J gave up 3 bases, with 7 bases separating them. The CDR3 sequence: CASNRVYNEQFF. The CDR3 bases are TGTGCCAGCAATCGGGTCTACAATGAGCAGTTCTTC.

This clonotype was detected only a few times. CDR3 amino acids: CASSYRGPNSGANVLTF. The CDR3 DNA reads TGTGCCAGCAGCTACAGGGGCCCGAACTCTGGGGCCAACGTCCTGACTTTC. V and J are TRBV11-1 and TRBJ2-6; 7 bases match TRBD1. After removal of 4 bases from V and 0 bases from J, the junction contained 6 bases not matched to a gene. The germline V gene encodes CDR1 SGHAT and CDR2 FQDESV (reference sequence). The CDR3 runs 17 residues.

This clonotype showed up many times. The V call is TRBV18, the J call TRBJ2-5; D uncertain. The CDR3 spans 15 residues. Germline V CDR1 and CDR2: KGHSH, LQKENI. V was pared by 6 bases and J by 2 bases, with 16 bases between. The CDR3 is CASSNRQEPQETQYF. The DNA for the CDR3 is TGTGCCAGCTCGAACCGTCAGGAACCACAAGAGACCCAGTACTTC.

A note on this clonotype: Being one base from a much bigger clone, this may be a read error. The chain couples TRBV6-2 or TRBV6-3 to TRBJ2-6; a weak D match, TRBD2 (5 bases). V was shortened by 1 base and J by 1 base, with 8 bases between the two germline ends. Germline loops: CDR1 MNHEY, CDR2 SVGEGT. The CDR3 runs to 16 residues. CDR3 bases: TGTGCCAGCAGTTACTGCCGGGATTCTGGGGCCAACGTCCTGACTTTC. This codes for CASSYCRDSGANVLTF.

This clonotype occurred many times. The V gene is TRBV4-1, the J gene TRBJ2-1; D uncertain. Trimming stripped 2 bases from V and 2 bases from J, with 10 bases between. The length of the CDR3 is 15 residues. Germline assignment: CDR1 MGHRA and CDR2 YSYEKL. CDR3 amino acids: CASSQPKKAYNEQFF. CDR3 nucleotide sequence: TGCGCCAGCAGCCAACCCAAAAAGGCCTACAATGAGCAGTTCTTC.

At least ten counts were recorded for this clonotype. This chain uses TRBV12-3 or TRBV12-4 with TRBJ2-1; possible D gene TRBD1, 6 bases. The CDR3 is 14 residues long. V was cut by 4 bases and J by 4 bases, with 11 bases left in between. The CDR3 region has the DNA TGTGCCAGCAGTTCTGGGCAGGGGTACAATGAGCAGTTCTTC. Its translation: CASSSGQGYNEQFF.

This clonotype was picked up many times. This chain connects TRBV9 to TRBJ2-3; D possibly corresponds to TRBD1 (6 bases). V shed 0 bases and J shed 5 bases, with 16 bases lying between them. Germline CDR1 is SGDLS and CDR2 is YYNGEE. The CDR3 is 16 residues long. CDR3 sequence: CASSVERRGLRDTQYF. The CDR3 DNA reads as TGTGCCAGCAGCGTAGAGCGCAGGGGCTTGAGAGATACGCAGTATTTT.

CDR3 sequence (DNA): TGTGCCAGCAGTCCCCCGCTCCCGAGCGGGAGCATTGTGGATGAGCAGTTCTTC. It is translated as CASSPPLPSGSIVDEQFF. The chain has TRBV2 and TRBJ2-1, with 8 bases that match TRBD2. This CDR3 comprises 18 residues. Germline loops: CDR1 SNHLY, CDR2 FYNNEI. V was clipped by 5 bases and J by 8 bases; unmatched bases: 20.